This T cell receptor beta chain was recovered during a study of response to subunit inactivated influenza vaccine. Study-wide points: There was a suggestion from the authors that each seasonal influenza vaccination recruits few new T cells.

This clonotype has more than one count but fewer than ten. What it binds is unknown. TCRdb processed the RT-PCR reads anew with MiXCR; each CDR3 protein has one entry. Among 700,000 to 800,000 distinct CDR3 sequences listed, less than 20% were seen once. This receptor was obtained from a man over 45 who received an inactivated influenza vaccine. This material consisted of PBMCs from blood, taken about 5 days after vaccination.

Here the CDR3 reads CASSLGLRQGNTEAFF. CDR3 nucleotide sequence: TGTGCCAGCAGTTTAGGACTCCGACAGGGGAACACTGAAGCTTTCTTT. The chain is built from TRBV12-3 or TRBV12-4 and TRBJ1-1, with 7 nucleotides matching TRBD1. Trimming took 1 base from V and 1 from J; bases not matched to a gene: 6. The CDR3 loop spans 16 amino acids.